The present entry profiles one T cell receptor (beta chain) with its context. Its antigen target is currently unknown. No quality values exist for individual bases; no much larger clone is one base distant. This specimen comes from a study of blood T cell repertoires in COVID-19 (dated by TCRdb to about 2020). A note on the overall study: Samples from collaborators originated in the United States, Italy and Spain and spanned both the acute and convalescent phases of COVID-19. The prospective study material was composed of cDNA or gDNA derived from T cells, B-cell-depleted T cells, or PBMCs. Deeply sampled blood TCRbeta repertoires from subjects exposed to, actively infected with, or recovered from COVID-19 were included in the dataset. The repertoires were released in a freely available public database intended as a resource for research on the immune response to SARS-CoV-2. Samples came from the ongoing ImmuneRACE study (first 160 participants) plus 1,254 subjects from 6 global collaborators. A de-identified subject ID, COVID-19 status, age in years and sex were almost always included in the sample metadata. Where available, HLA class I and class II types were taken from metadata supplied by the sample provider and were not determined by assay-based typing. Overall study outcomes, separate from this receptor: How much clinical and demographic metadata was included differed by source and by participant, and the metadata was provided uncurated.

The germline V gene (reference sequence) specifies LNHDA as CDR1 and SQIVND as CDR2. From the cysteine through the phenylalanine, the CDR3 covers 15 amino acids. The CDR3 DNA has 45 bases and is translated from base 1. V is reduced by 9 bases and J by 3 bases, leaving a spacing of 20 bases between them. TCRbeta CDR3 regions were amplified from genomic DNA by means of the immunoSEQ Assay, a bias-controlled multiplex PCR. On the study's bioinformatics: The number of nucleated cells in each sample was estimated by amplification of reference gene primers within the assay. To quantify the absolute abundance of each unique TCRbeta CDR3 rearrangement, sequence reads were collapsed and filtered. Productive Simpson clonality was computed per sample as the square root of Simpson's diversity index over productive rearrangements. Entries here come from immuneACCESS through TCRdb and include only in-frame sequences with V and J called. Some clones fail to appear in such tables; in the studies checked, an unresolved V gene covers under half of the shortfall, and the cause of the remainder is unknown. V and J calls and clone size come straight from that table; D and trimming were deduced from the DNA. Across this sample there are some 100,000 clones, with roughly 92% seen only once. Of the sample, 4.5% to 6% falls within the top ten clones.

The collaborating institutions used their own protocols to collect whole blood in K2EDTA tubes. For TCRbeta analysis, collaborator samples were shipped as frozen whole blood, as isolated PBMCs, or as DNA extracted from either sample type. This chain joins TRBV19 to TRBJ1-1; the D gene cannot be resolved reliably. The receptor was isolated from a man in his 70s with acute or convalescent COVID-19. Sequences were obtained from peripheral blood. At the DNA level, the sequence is TGTGCCAGCGAGTGGGCCGGGGTCGGGGACACTGAAGCTTTCTTT. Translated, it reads CASEWAGVGDTEAFF.